The next 18 T cell receptor beta chains were all read from a single sample in a study of blood T cell repertoires in COVID-19. Here immunoSEQ multiplex PCR was the method, and the copy in TCRdb shows in-frame clones only, minus some. The sample lists 150,000 to 200,000 clones; roughly 77% were seen once. Sequencing was performed on PBMCs or T cells enriched from blood (not recorded which). The receptors were gathered from a woman in her forties or fifties with acute COVID-19.

The V gene is TRBV14, the J gene TRBJ1-2, with D hard to call. The germline gives CDR1 SGHDN, CDR2 FVKESK. This CDR3 is built from 15 residues. The ends were cut back, 0 bases at V and 7 bases at J, with 15 bases in the middle. CDR3 in amino acids: CASSQDGREHPGYTF. The CDR3 DNA reads as TGTGCCAGCAGCCAAGATGGGCGGGAGCACCCTGGCTACACCTTC.

The genes are TRBV25-1 and TRBJ1-2; D possibly corresponds to TRBD1 (6 bases). Trimming left V 6 bases short and J 4 bases short, with 9 bases between. The CDR3 length is 12 residues. Germline V lookup: CDR1 MGHDK, CDR2 SYGVNS. CDR3 nucleotide sequence: TGTGCCAGCAGGGGGGACATCTATGGCTACACCTTC. This sequence encodes CASRGDIYGYTF.

The chain joins TRBV7-9 to TRBJ1-1, with no clear D. The CDR3 extends over 15 amino acids. Germline V gene sequence: CDR1 SEHNR, CDR2 FQNEAQ (reference sequence). V was trimmed by 7 bases and J by 10 bases, leaving 25 bases between them. The CDR3 region is CASTNPMGSQKSAFF. The CDR3 DNA reads as TGTGCCAGCACCAACCCAATGGGCAGCCAAAAATCAGCTTTCTTT.

V usage is TRBV27 and J usage is TRBJ1-1; 11 bases line up with TRBD1. The CDR3 contains 17 residues. J lost 4 bases, V lost 4 bases, and 11 bases had no gene match. Germline V gives CDR1 MNHEY, CDR2 SMNVEV (reference sequence). The CDR3: CASSSRRPGQGGTEAFF. CDR3 DNA: TGTGCCAGCAGTTCAAGGAGACCGGGACAGGGGGGCACTGAAGCTTTCTTT.

This clone was seen a single time. The chain links TRBV18 to TRBJ2-1; the match to TRBD2 covers 8 bases. The V and J ends lost 3 bases and 6 bases, in that order; junction bases with no gene match: 4. This CDR3 has 14 residues. The V gene's germline CDR1 is KGHSH and CDR2 LQKENI. The CDR3 nucleotides are TGTGCCAGCTCACCTTTGCGGGGGGCCAATGAGCAGTTCTTC. It is translated as CASSPLRGANEQFF. Filled out from reference TRBV18 and TRBJ2-1, the complete variable domain reads NAGVMQNPRHLVRRRGQEARLRCSPMKGHSHVYWYRQLPEEGLKFMVYLQKENIIDESGMPKERFSAEFPKEGPSILRIQQVVRGDSAAYFCASSPLRGANEQFFGPGTRLTVL.

In its sample, this clone was seen a few times. This chain joins TRBV28 and TRBJ1-1; D might be TRBD1 (5 bases). Trimming removed 3 bases from V and 1 base from J, with 15 bases in between. The CDR3 is made up of 16 amino acids. The germline V gene has CDR1 MDHEN and CDR2 SYDVKM. As DNA, the CDR3 is TGTGCCAGCAGTTTGGGGGGAGTGGGGCCGAACACTGAAGCTTTCTTT. Amino acids: CASSLGGVGPNTEAFF.

The chain has TRBV7-9 and TRBJ2-2; TRBD2 might be the D (5 bases). V gave up 1 base and J gave up 3 bases, with 6 bases separating them. The CDR3 is 14 amino acids. CDR1 and CDR2 (germline): SEHNR, FQNEAQ (reference sequence). CDR3 nucleotides: TGTGCCAGCAGCTTAGTCGGGGACACCGGGGAGCTGTTTTTT. Translating it yields CASSLVGDTGELFF.

V and J are TRBV6-2 or TRBV6-3 and TRBJ2-3; TRBD2 is a possible D gene (6 bases). CDR1 and CDR2 (germline): MNHEY, SVGEGT. Deletions cut 5 bases from V and 2 bases from J, with 14 bases between. The CDR3 contains 15 residues. CDR3 loop: CASSRLGTFTDTQYF. The CDR3 DNA sequence: TGTGCCAGCAGTAGACTAGGGACCTTCACAGATACGCAGTATTTT.

The V and J genes are TRBV5-1 and TRBJ1-1; TRBD1 might be the D (5 bases). V lost 6 bases and J lost 1, with 16 bases in between. This CDR3 is 15 amino acids long. Per germline, CDR1 SGHRS and CDR2 YFSETQ. Written as DNA, the CDR3 is TGCGCCAGCACCCCCCCCGACAGAACGAACACTGAAGCTTTCTTT. Translating gives CASTPPDRTNTEAFF. The whole variable domain, remainder taken from reference TRBV5-1 and TRBJ1-1, is KAGVTQTPRYLIKTRGQQVTLSCSPISGHRSVSWYQQTPGQGLQFLFEYFSETQRNKGNFPGRFSGRQFSNSRSEMNVSTLELGDSALYLCASTPPDRTNTEAFFGQGTRLTVV.

The J gene is TRBJ1-5, the V gene TRBV18; D is ambiguous. The length of the CDR3 is 15 residues. The V end lost 6 bases, the J end lost 0 bases, and 12 bases lay between the germline ends. Germline CDR1 and CDR2: KGHSH and LQKENI. Here the CDR3 DNA reads TGTGCCAGCTCGCCCGACAAGTATAGCAATCAGCCCCAGCATTTT. It specifies CASSPDKYSNQPQHF.

This chain uses TRBV5-1 with TRBJ1-4; D possibly corresponds to TRBD1 (5 bases). The CDR3 is 14 residues long. Deletions cut 0 bases from V and 8 bases from J, with 11 bases between. The germline V gene has CDR1 SGHRS and CDR2 YFSETQ. The CDR3 here is CASSLGTLKEKLFF. Here the CDR3 DNA reads TGCGCCAGCAGCTTGGGGACACTTAAGGAAAAACTGTTTTTT.

The chain joins TRBV19 to TRBJ1-2, with 7 bases matching TRBD1. CDR1 and CDR2 (germline): LNHDA, SQIVND (reference sequence). The CDR3 consists of 16 residues. J gave up 2 bases and V 6 bases, and 12 bases lay outside the gene matches. CDR3 loop: CASSLTGRQGNYGYTF. The CDR3 coding sequence is TGTGCCAGTAGCCTAACGGGAAGACAGGGAAACTATGGCTACACCTTC.

The chain has TRBV5-1 and TRBJ2-2; TRBD2 matches 10 bases. CDR3 length: 17 amino acids. Trimming removed 4 bases from V and 6 bases from J; junction bases left unmatched: 12. CDR1 and CDR2 from the germline V gene are SGHRS and YFSETQ. The CDR3 protein is CASSTAPIAGGAGELFF. CDR3 DNA sequence: TGCGCCAGCAGCACCGCCCCTATAGCGGGGGGCGCCGGGGAGCTGTTTTTT.

V and J are TRBV5-6 and TRBJ1-6; 7 nucleotides match TRBD1. V gave up 4 bases and J gave up 7 bases; unmatched junction bases: 8. The CDR3 has 15 residues. Germline assignment: CDR1 SGHDT and CDR2 YYEEEE. In DNA, the CDR3 is TGTGCCAGCAGCCGGATCACAGGGGTCAATTCACCCCTCCACTTT. Translated, it gives CASSRITGVNSPLHF.

The V call is TRBV3-1 (or the pseudogene TRBV3-2), the J call TRBJ2-3; D gene uncertain. Germline lookup yields CDR1 LGHDT and CDR2 YNNKEL (reference sequence). The germline V and J ends were trimmed by 4 bases and 0 bases, with 17 bases remaining between them. The CDR3 spans 17 residues. The CDR3 reads CASSPPWAGSSTDTQYF. DNA of the CDR3: TGTGCCAGCAGCCCCCCCTGGGCAGGTTCTAGCACAGATACGCAGTATTTT.

This chain connects TRBV10-3 to TRBJ2-7; weak D call: TRBD1 (5 bases). The V end lost 3 bases, the J end lost 4 bases, and 13 bases lay between the germline ends. There are 14 residues in the CDR3. The V gene's germline CDR1 is ENHRY and CDR2 SYGVKD. CDR3 nucleotides: TGTGCCATCAGTGACGGACACCAAGGTTACGAGCAGTACGTC. This sequence encodes CAISDGHQGYEQYV.

The chain joins TRBV11-1 to TRBJ2-7; 12 bases agree with TRBD1. Germline V gives CDR1 SGHAT, CDR2 FQDESV (reference sequence). The CDR3 loop spans 15 amino acids. J gave up 2 bases and V 6 bases, and 5 bases lay outside the gene matches. CDR3 DNA: TGTGCCAGCAGGCGGGACAGGGGGCAGACCTACGAGCAGTACGTC. Protein product: CASRRDRGQTYEQYV.

This clone showed up just a few times. The chain couples TRBV28 to TRBJ1-1; TRBD1 aligns across 7 bases. Germline CDR1 is MDHEN and CDR2 is SYDVKM. The CDR3 sequence is 13 residues long. Trimming removed 8 bases from V and 1 base from J; junction bases left unmatched: 4. This chain's CDR3 is CASGQVRNTEAFF. In nucleotides, the CDR3 is TGTGCCAGCGGACAGGTACGGAACACTGAAGCTTTCTTT.